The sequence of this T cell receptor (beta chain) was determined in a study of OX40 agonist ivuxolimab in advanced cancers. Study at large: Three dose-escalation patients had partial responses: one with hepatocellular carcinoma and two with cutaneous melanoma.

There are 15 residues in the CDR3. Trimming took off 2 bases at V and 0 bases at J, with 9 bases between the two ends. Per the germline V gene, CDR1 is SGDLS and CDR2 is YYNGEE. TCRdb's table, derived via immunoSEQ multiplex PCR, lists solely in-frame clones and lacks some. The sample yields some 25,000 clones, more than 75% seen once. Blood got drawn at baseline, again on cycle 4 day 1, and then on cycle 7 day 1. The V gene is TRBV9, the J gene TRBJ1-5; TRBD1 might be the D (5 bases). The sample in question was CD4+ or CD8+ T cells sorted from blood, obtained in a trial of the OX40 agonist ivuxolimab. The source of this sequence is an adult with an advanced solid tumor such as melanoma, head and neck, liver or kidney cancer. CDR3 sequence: CASSVGGNSNQPQHF. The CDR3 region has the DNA TGTGCCAGCAGCGTTGGGGGGAATAGCAATCAGCCCCAGCATTTT.